The entry below gives a single TCR beta chain sequence along with its context. This clone was seen a handful of times. Its antigen is still unknown. No quality values exist for individual bases; no much larger clone is one base distant. These data originate in a study of neoadjuvant anti-PD-1 for oral cavity cancer (dated by TCRdb to about 2021). The study in broad terms: Patients mostly received three to four biweekly doses of nivolumab at 3 mg/kg before curative-intent surgical resection. An approximately 30% response rate was observed in the parent correlative cohort, in which about a dozen patients were included. Under RECIST 1.1, patients with complete response, partial response or stable disease were classed as responders, and patients with progression were classed as non-responders. For patients who did not progress, a fourth nivolumab dose was given around day 43, followed by definitive surgical resection on days 50-56.

Reading the label with the study, this specimen's time point is: after neoadjuvant nivolumab, at surgical resection. The patients had newly diagnosed stage II-IVA oral cavity squamous cell carcinoma and had not received any prior systemic or radiation treatment. Everyone in the cohort had locally advanced, HPV-negative oral cavity squamous cell carcinoma. No culture maintenance or expansion was done, as the peripheral blood mononuclear cells went straight to analysis. The samples were drawn from a longitudinal correlative study tied to a single-arm phase II trial testing neoadjuvant nivolumab in oral cavity squamous cell carcinoma. Genomic DNA-based TCRbeta sequencing was performed on subject-matched pre- and post-treatment PBMCs and tumors from three responders and three non-responders. Peripheral blood mononuclear cells were collected before nivolumab treatment and again after treatment, at the time of surgery. The Maxwell RSC DNA from Cells kit was used to extract genomic DNA from PBMCs.

Findings and caveats that apply to the study as a whole: The TCR analyses had only a few patients in each response group, and the authors called for validation in larger cohorts. Higher pretreatment blood TCRbeta clonality and lower post-treatment tumor TCRbeta clonality were correlated with higher pretreatment blood Treg/Th17 ratios. After neoadjuvant nivolumab, T cell clonality (Gini index) in PBMCs was significantly higher in non-responders than in responders.

For deep sequencing, PBMC libraries mostly used about 500 ng of input genomic DNA, with six replicates for each sample. The immunoSEQ hsTCRbeta kit was used to prepare TCRbeta libraries, following the manufacturer's instructions. The finished libraries were brought together in one pool at roughly 3 nM, which was then read using an Illumina NovaSeq 6000 S4 flow cell. The original pipeline was this. Raw data preprocessing and quality control were performed with the immunoSEQ Analyzer. The analysis was limited to productive rearrangements, and each clonotype was defined by a unique CDR3 amino acid sequence. Repertoire clonality was estimated as the Gini-Simpson index, computed with the R package tcR. Student's t test was used to compare Gini indices, while Pearson correlation assessed associations with tumor size change. What TCRdb holds here is the immuneACCESS table cut down to in-frame rearrangements. Part of the clones is not present; checked against another copy, under half of the missing clones reflect an unresolved V gene, and the others are unexplained. V, J and clone size reflect that table, while D and trimming were determined from the DNA. This sample gives fewer than 15,000 clones in total; about 70% of them show up just once. Less than 3.5% of the sample goes to the ten largest clones.

Trimming costs V 2 bases and J 3 bases, and their ends lie 8 bases apart. The CDR3 sequence holds 13 residues, the cysteine and phenylalanine included. Only the CDR3 region is kept as DNA, spanning 39 bases read in frame from base 1. CDR1 and CDR2, per the germline V gene (reference sequence), are GTSNPN and SVGIG. This receptor chain uses TRBV30 and TRBJ1-5; confidence is insufficient to name the D gene. The sample in question was PBMCs, obtained after nivolumab (anti-PD-1) treatment. The sequence derives from a person aged 40-85 years with oral cavity squamous cell carcinoma. The DNA sequence reads TGTGCCTGGAGTCCGGATGACAATCAGCCCCAGCATTTT. This gives the protein CAWSPDDNQPQHF. Beyond the CDR3, the reference TRBV30 and TRBJ1-5 genes provide the residues; the full variable domain reads: SQTIHQWPATLVQPVGSPLSLECTVEGTSNPNLYWYRQAAGRGLQLLFYSVGIGQISSEVPQNLSASRPQDRQFILSSKKLLLSDSGFYLCAWSPDDNQPQHFGDGTRLSIL.